These 13 T cell receptor beta chains were sequenced from one sample in a study of T cell responses to AZD1222 COVID-19 vaccine. Sequencing used immunoSEQ multiplex PCR; TCRdb keeps in-frame clones, though not all of them. The sample lists 150,000 to 180,000 clones; 85% to 95% were seen once. The sample was peripheral blood, taken 28 days after the second AZD1222 dose. These receptors were collected from an adult who received the AZD1222 COVID-19 vaccine.

This clone was counted once. The chain is built from TRBV9 and TRBJ2-1; the match to TRBD2 covers 8 bases. Germline V gene data show CDR1 as SGDLS and CDR2 as YYNGEE. This CDR3 is 16 amino acids long. V was clipped by 2 bases and J by 9 bases; unmatched bases: 13. The DNA for the CDR3 is TGTGCCAGCAGCGTTACACAGGGACTAGGGGTTCGTGAGCAGTTCTTC. This sequence encodes CASSVTQGLGVREQFF.

The chain uses TRBV10-1 and TRBJ2-2; D is possibly TRBD1 or TRBD2 (6 bases each). V shed 6 bases and J shed 1 base, with 15 bases lying between them. The germline gives CDR1 WNHNN, CDR2 SYGVQD (reference sequence). The CDR3 consists of 16 residues. The CDR3 sequence: CASSGGGRLNTGELFF. In DNA, the CDR3 is TGCGCCAGCAGCGGGGGCGGGCGACTGAACACCGGGGAGCTGTTTTTT.

This chain connects TRBV7-2 to TRBJ1-1; D call uncertain. Germline CDR1 is SGHTA and CDR2 is FQGNSA. The CDR3 totals 13 residues. The V end lost 3 bases, the J end lost 1 base, and 6 bases lay between the germline ends. CDR3 in DNA: TGTGCCAGCAGCTTTGTGGGGAACACTGAAGCTTTCTTT. Amino acids: CASSFVGNTEAFF.

The gene calls are TRBV27 and TRBJ2-1, with 7 bases matching TRBD1. This CDR3 has 13 residues. Germline loops: CDR1 MNHEY, CDR2 SMNVEV (reference sequence). The V segment lost 6 bases and the J segment 9 bases; nucleotides outside the gene matches: 8. The CDR3 spells CASRRNRGSEQFF. For the CDR3, the DNA is TGTGCCAGCAGGAGGAACAGGGGTAGTGAGCAGTTCTTC.

The chain recombines TRBV30 with TRBJ1-2, with D maybe TRBD1 (6 bases). Between the trimmed V and J ends, which lost 6 bases and 8 bases, there was a span of 16 bases. Looked up from germline, CDR1 is GTSNPN and CDR2 is SVGIG (reference sequence). The CDR3 has 12 amino acids. Written as DNA, the CDR3 is TGTGCCTGTCCGGGGGCGTCTTGGGGCTACACCTTC. It is translated as CACPGASWGYTF.

The count of this clone is one. The CDR3 DNA is TGTGCCAGCAGCCAAGAAAGGGCCTGGGAACAGGTGGCTTTCTTT. Translated, it gives CASSQERAWEQVAFF. The rearrangement uses TRBV3-1 (or the pseudogene TRBV3-2) and TRBJ1-1, with D perhaps matching TRBD1 (5 bases). The CDR3 contains 15 residues. Trimming shortened V by 0 bases and J by 11 bases, and 19 bases separated the two germline ends. Germline V CDR1 and CDR2: LGHDT, YNNKEL (reference sequence).

The chain combines TRBV28 with TRBJ2-2, with 12 nucleotides matching TRBD2. The V segment lost 6 bases and the J segment 6 bases; nucleotides outside the gene matches: 20. The CDR3 runs 20 residues. CDR1 and CDR2 (germline): MDHEN, SYDVKM. DNA of the CDR3: TGTGCCAGCAGCCTACCGGGACAGGGAGGACTAGCGGGATCCCCCGGGGAGCTGTTTTTT. Protein sequence: CASSLPGQGGLAGSPGELFF.

This clone was counted once. V gene TRBV27 combines with J gene TRBJ1-2; D may be TRBD1 (5 bases). The CDR3 spans 14 residues. With 5 bases removed from V and 9 bases from J, the gap between germline ends came to 19 bases. Germline V CDR1 and CDR2: MNHEY, SMNVEV (reference sequence). CDR3 protein: CASSLTGVKGSYTF. The CDR3 DNA reads TGTGCCAGCAGTCTTACAGGAGTCAAGGGGAGCTACACCTTC.

This sequence joins TRBV10-3 and TRBJ2-7, with 14 positions matching TRBD2. The CDR3 totals 14 residues. CDR1 is ENHRY and CDR2 is SYGVKD in the germline V gene. V dropped 4 bases and J dropped 6; count of bases not matched to a gene: 2. CDR3 coding DNA: TGTGCCATCAGTGGGACTAGCGGGAGGTCCGAGCAGTACTTC. As protein: CAISGTSGRSEQYF.

This clone was seen a single time. The V call is TRBV2, the J call TRBJ1-6; D unclear. The germline CDR1 and CDR2 sequences are SNHLY and FYNNEI. V gave up 0 bases and J gave up 7 bases, with 25 bases separating them. The CDR3 has 20 amino acids. CDR3 sequence reads: CASSEARVVAWQVFNSPLHF. CDR3 coding DNA: TGTGCCAGCAGTGAAGCGCGAGTAGTTGCTTGGCAGGTGTTCAATTCACCCCTCCACTTT. The full variable domain, rest sourced from reference TRBV2 and TRBJ1-6, is EPEVTQTPSHQVTQMGQEVILRCVPISNHLYFYWYRQILGQKVEFLVSFYNNEISEKSEIFDDQFSVERPDGSNFTLKIRSTKLEDSAMYFCASSEARVVAWQVFNSPLHFGNGTRLTVT.

This chain links TRBV4-1 with TRBJ2-7, with 12 positions matching TRBD2. The CDR3 has 16 amino acids. Germline V gene lookup returns CDR1 MGHRA and CDR2 YSYEKL. The junction had 6 bases not matched to a gene; V was cut back by 4 bases and J by 2 bases. CDR3 DNA sequence: TGCGCCAGCAGCCCTCCCGGACTAGCGGGGCCCTACGAGCAGTACTTC. Translating gives CASSPPGLAGPYEQYF.

The chain uses TRBV28 and TRBJ1-1; D is possibly TRBD1 (6 bases). Trimming took 7 bases from V and 0 from J, leaving 12 bases between them. This CDR3 is 14 amino acids long. Germline CDR1 and CDR2: MDHEN and SYDVKM. The CDR3 DNA is TGTGCCAGCAAGTACGGGGGCATGAACACTGAAGCTTTCTTT. Encoded protein: CASKYGGMNTEAFF.

The chain carries TRBV6-1 and TRBJ1-5; D is possibly TRBD1 (5 bases). The germline V gene has CDR1 MNHNS and CDR2 SASEGT. The CDR3 consists of 14 residues. V gave up 3 bases and J gave up 4 bases, with 10 bases separating them. The chain's CDR3 is CASSEGRKNQPQHF. The CDR3 coding sequence is TGTGCCAGCAGTGAGGGGCGGAAAAATCAGCCCCAGCATTTT.